The 8 T cell receptor beta chains below come from one sample, sequenced in a study of T-cell memory formation after mild COVID-19. TCRdb called the 5' RACE reads again in MiXCR, with one record for every CDR3 protein. The sample yields 410,000 or so distinct CDR3 sequences, more than 20% seen once. Sample: PBMCs or a T cell subset sorted from them (not recorded which). Receptor source: an adult woman who had mild COVID-19 (a few samples of this study predate the infection). Cell type and time point are not known.

This chain links TRBV3-1 with TRBJ2-7; tentative D call: TRBD2 (6 bases). This CDR3 has 16 residues. Germline CDR1 reads LGHDT; CDR2 reads YNNKEL (reference sequence). Trimming pared 0 bases from V and 3 bases from J, leaving 15 bases between. The CDR3 loop reads CASSQDGGVIFYEQYF. CDR3 in DNA: TGTGCCAGCAGCCAAGACGGCGGGGTTATTTTCTACGAGCAGTACTTC.

J is TRBJ1-2 and V is TRBV5-8, with a tentative D call TRBD1 (5 bases). V lost 1 base to trimming and J lost 4 bases, with 8 bases between them. CDR3 size: 13 residues. Germline CDR1 is SGHTS and CDR2 is YDEGEE. Here the CDR3 DNA reads TGTGCCAGCAGCTTGAGGGGACCCTATGGCTACACCTTC. Translation gives CASSLRGPYGYTF.

This chain links TRBV6-6 with TRBJ2-5, with 11 bases matching TRBD1. V dropped 2 bases and J dropped 3; count of bases not matched to a gene: 2. This CDR3 is built from 15 residues. The germline V gene has CDR1 MNHNY and CDR2 SVGAGI (reference sequence). Here the CDR3 reads CASSYGTGGKETQYF. The CDR3 nucleotides are TGTGCCAGCAGTTACGGGACAGGGGGGAAAGAGACCCAGTACTTC.

This chain uses TRBV5-5 with TRBJ1-6; D is undetermined. The CDR3 is 13 residues long. Per the germline V gene, CDR1 is SGHKS and CDR2 is YYEKEE (reference sequence). V shed 0 bases and J shed 11 bases, with 9 bases lying between them. The CDR3 nucleotides are TGTGCCAGCAGCTTGGGGGAGGAGGCACCCCTCCACTTT. It codes for CASSLGEEAPLHF.

V and J are TRBV5-1 and TRBJ2-1; 12 bases line up with TRBD1. This CDR3 region has 15 residues. After removal of 8 bases from V and 8 bases from J, the junction contained 11 bases not matched to a gene. Germline V gives CDR1 SGHRS, CDR2 YFSETQ. The DNA for the CDR3 is TGCGCCAGTACTTCCGGGACAGGGGGCTGGGATGAGCAGTTCTTC. Translation: CASTSGTGGWDEQFF.

This chain joins TRBV5-5 and TRBJ2-5; a possible D gene is TRBD2 (5 bases). The germline V gene has CDR1 SGHKS and CDR2 YYEKEE (reference sequence). V lost 0 bases to trimming and J lost 7 bases, with 22 bases between them. CDR3 length: 17 residues. The chain's CDR3 is CASSLAGRSPEAGTQYF. DNA of the CDR3: TGTGCCAGCAGCTTGGCCGGTCGGAGCCCCGAGGCGGGGACCCAGTACTTC.

V usage is TRBV18 and J usage is TRBJ2-7; maybe TRBD2 (5 bases). The CDR3 runs to 16 residues. Per germline, CDR1 KGHSH and CDR2 LQKENI. Trimming took off 3 bases at V and 2 bases at J, with 17 bases between the two ends. The CDR3: CASSPPLAGGTYEQYF. CDR3 sequence (DNA): TGTGCCAGCTCACCGCCGCTCGCGGGCGGCACCTACGAGCAGTACTTC. Combining the CDR3 with reference TRBV18 and TRBJ2-7 gives the whole variable domain NAGVMQNPRHLVRRRGQEARLRCSPMKGHSHVYWYRQLPEEGLKFMVYLQKENIIDESGMPKERFSAEFPKEGPSILRIQQVVRGDSAAYFCASSPPLAGGTYEQYFGPGTRLTVT.

There are a few counts of this clonotype. The gene calls are TRBV6-5 and TRBJ1-1, with TRBD1 as a possible D gene (5 bases). Germline V gene sequence: CDR1 MNHEY, CDR2 SVGAGI. The CDR3 spans 16 residues. V was shortened by 2 bases and J by 0 bases, with 13 bases between the two germline ends. DNA for the CDR3: TGTGCCAGCAGTTACGCCTCGGGGGATTTGAACACTGAAGCTTTCTTT. Translation: CASSYASGDLNTEAFF.